The 8 T cell receptor beta chains below all came from one sample that was sequenced in a study of shared clonotypes between healthy human individuals. TCRdb keeps only in-frame clones here, not all; method: immunoSEQ multiplex PCR. The sample consists of around 600,000 clones, roughly 97% of them appearing once. The source material was naive CD4+ T cells sorted from blood. Described subset: CD45RA+ positively selected. Receptors originate from a woman aged 25 to 45 in good health.

The chain carries TRBV7-3 and TRBJ2-2; TRBD1 matches 7 bases. The CDR3 has 15 amino acids. Germline V gives CDR1 SGHTA, CDR2 FQGTGA. The trim removed 5 bases at V and 3 bases at J, leaving 6 bases unmatched. The DNA of the CDR3 is TGTGCCAGCAGCGCGACAGGGAGTCACACCGGGGAGCTGTTTTTT. Translation gives CASSATGSHTGELFF.

The chain joins TRBV9 to TRBJ2-5, with 8 positions matching TRBD1. The better agreement between TRBJ2-7 and the DNA end casts doubt on the J call. The CDR3 runs to 15 residues. Germline loops: CDR1 SGDLS, CDR2 YYNGEE. The CDR3 is CASSVHATGDHEQYF. The CDR3 region has the DNA TGTGCCAGCAGCGTACACGCGACAGGGGACCACGAGCAGTACTTC.

This clone was found a few times. The sample has other DNA sequences that encode this CDR3 too. The chain couples TRBV11-2 to TRBJ1-5, with D hard to call. The CDR3 length is 13 residues. Per the germline V gene, CDR1 is SGHAT and CDR2 is FQNNGV. The germline V and J ends were trimmed by 1 base and 2 bases, with 3 bases remaining between them. Here the CDR3 reads CASSLVGNQPQHF. The CDR3 nucleotides read TGTGCCAGCAGCTTAGTGGGCAATCAGCCCCAGCATTTT.

The gene calls are TRBV9 and TRBJ2-2; 7 positions match TRBD2. Losses at the gene ends were 4 bases for V and 6 bases for J; bases not matched to a gene: 9. This CDR3 is 15 amino acids long. Per germline, CDR1 SGDLS and CDR2 YYNGEE. CDR3 protein: CASSWAGESAGELFF. The CDR3 coding sequence is TGTGCCAGCAGCTGGGCGGGAGAGTCGGCCGGGGAGCTGTTTTTT.

The rearrangement uses TRBV7-6 and TRBJ2-7, with D tentatively TRBD2 (7 bases). Germline V lookup: CDR1 SGHVS, CDR2 FNYEAQ. This CDR3 comprises 17 residues. The V and J ends lost 5 bases and 0 bases respectively, with 20 bases between them. This CDR3 reads CASSLKGGGGSSYEQYF. CDR3 in DNA: TGTGCCAGCAGCCTGAAAGGAGGGGGGGGAAGCTCCTACGAGCAGTACTTC. The complete variable domain, with remaining parts taken from reference TRBV7-6 and TRBJ2-7, reads GAGVSQSPRYKVTKRGQDVALRCDPISGHVSLYWYRQALGQGPEFLTYFNYEAQQDKSGLPNDRFSAERPEGSISTLTIQRTEQRDSAMYRCASSLKGGGGSSYEQYFGPGTRLTVT.

The rearrangement joins TRBV30 to TRBJ1-1; D ambiguous. CDR3 size: 12 residues. Germline V gene data show CDR1 as GTSNPN and CDR2 as SVGIG (reference sequence). Trimming pared 2 bases from V and 7 bases from J, leaving 11 bases between. CDR3 protein: CAWSYGSGEAFF. The CDR3, as DNA: TGTGCCTGGAGTTATGGTTCCGGTGAAGCTTTCTTT. The whole variable domain, remainder taken from reference TRBV30 and TRBJ1-1, is SQTIHQWPATLVQPVGSPLSLECTVEGTSNPNLYWYRQAAGRGLQLLFYSVGIGQISSEVPQNLSASRPQDRQFILSSKKLLLSDSGFYLCAWSYGSGEAFFGQGTRLTVV.

CDR3 loop: CASSLKTGGIEKNTEAFF. CDR3 nucleotide sequence: TGCGCCAGCAGCTTAAAGACAGGGGGCATCGAGAAGAACACTGAAGCTTTCTTT. The V and J genes are TRBV5-1 and TRBJ1-1; 10 nucleotides agree with TRBD1. Germline V gene lookup returns CDR1 SGHRS and CDR2 YFSETQ. The CDR3 is 18 residues long. Trimming at V came to 2 bases and at J to 1 base, leaving 11 bases not matched to a gene.

The chain employs TRBV28 and TRBJ1-1, with D possibly TRBD1 on 6 matching bases. The germline V gene has CDR1 MDHEN and CDR2 SYDVKM. The V end was cut by 1 base, the J end by 2 bases, with 17 bases between. This CDR3 has 17 residues. The CDR3 here is CASSLFSLTGRNTEAFF. CDR3 sequence (DNA): TGTGCCAGCAGTTTATTCTCTCTGACAGGCAGAAACACTGAAGCTTTCTTT.